This T cell receptor beta chain was recovered during a study of blood T cell repertoires in COVID-19. Measured with immunoSEQ multiplex PCR; TCRdb has only the in-frame clones, and not every one. The table has about 240,000 clones, around 89% seen once. The germline gives CDR1 MDHEN, CDR2 SYDVKM. CDR3 size: 15 residues. The V and J ends lost 6 bases and 6 bases, in that order; junction bases with no gene match: 10. The specimen was PBMCs or T cells enriched from blood (not recorded which). The chain links TRBV28 to TRBJ1-5; 8 bases map to TRBD1. This receptor was identified in a woman aged 25 to 39 who had recovered from COVID-19. The CDR3 protein is CASSLRAGGSQPQHF. As DNA, the CDR3 is TGTGCCAGCAGCCTTAGGGCAGGGGGCAGTCAGCCCCAGCATTTT.